The clone carrying this TCR beta chain was observed at least ten times. The antigen remains unidentified. Germline CDR1 SGHNT, CDR2 YENEEA. CDR3 length: 15 residues. V was pared by 5 bases and J by 0 bases, with 11 bases between. The data were taken from a study of T cells in Graves' hyperthyroidism and ophthalmopathy. About the research overall: It was at initial diagnosis, before any treatment, that peripheral blood was collected. Study-wide points: Most thyroid-expanded clonotypes above 0.001 were also found in blood.

Regions amplified from RNA transcripts were the TCR beta CDR3 regions. With the HTBI primer set, the TCR CDR3 went through a first round of RT-PCR. One entry per CDR3 protein, called by TCRdb with MiXCR from the multiplex PCR reads. The data hold 300,000 to 400,000 distinct CDR3 sequences, with around 15% observed a single time. For ophthalmopathy patients, the Clinical Activity Score was at least 3 and the NOSPECS grade at least 4; duration was under 3 months. This receptor was identified in a woman aged 30 to 39 with Graves' ophthalmopathy. The rearrangement links TRBV11-3 to TRBJ2-1; unclear D gene. Material: blood. The CDR3 region is CASSPRPGSYNEQFF. The CDR3, as DNA: TGTGCCAGCAGCCCCAGACCTGGCTCCTACAATGAGCAGTTCTTC.